The sequence of this TCR beta chain was determined in a study of blood T cell repertoires in COVID-19. Clones were sequenced by immunoSEQ multiplex PCR, and TCRdb holds only the in-frame ones, with some missing. The top ten clones hold 11% of a sample with 200,000 to 250,000 clones, nearly 90% of them seen once. The CDR3 covers 12 residues. Germline CDR1 reads SGHDT; CDR2 reads YYEEEE. Points on this clone: A read error may produce the germline difference seen at one junction end.

The chain couples TRBV5-6 to TRBJ2-7; 9 nucleotides line up with TRBD1. The clonotype was recovered from a man aged 25-45 years who had recovered from COVID-19. Sequenced input: PBMCs or T cells enriched from blood (not recorded which). CDR3 sequence: CASSDWDREILF. Written as DNA, the CDR3 is TGTGCCAGCAGCGACTGGGACAGGGAAATTCTCTTC.